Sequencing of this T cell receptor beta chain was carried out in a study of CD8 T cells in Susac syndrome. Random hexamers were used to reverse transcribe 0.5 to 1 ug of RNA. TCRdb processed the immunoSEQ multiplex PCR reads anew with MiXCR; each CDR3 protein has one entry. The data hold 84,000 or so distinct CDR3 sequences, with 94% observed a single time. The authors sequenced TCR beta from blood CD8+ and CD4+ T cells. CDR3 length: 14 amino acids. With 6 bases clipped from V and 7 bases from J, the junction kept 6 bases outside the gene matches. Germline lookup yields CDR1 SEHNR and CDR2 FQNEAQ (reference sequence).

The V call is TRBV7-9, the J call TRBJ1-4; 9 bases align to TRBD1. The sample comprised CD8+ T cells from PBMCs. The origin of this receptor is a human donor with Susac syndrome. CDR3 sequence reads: CASSTGGFGEKLFF. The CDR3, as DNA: TGTGCCAGCAGTACAGGGGGCTTTGGTGAAAAACTGTTTTTT. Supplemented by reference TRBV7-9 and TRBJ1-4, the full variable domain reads DTGVSQNPRHKITKRGQNVTFRCDPISEHNRLYWYRQTLGQGPEFLTYFQNEAQLEKSRLLSDRFSAERPKGSFSTLEIQRTEQGDSAMYLCASSTGGFGEKLFFGSGTQLSVL.